These 10 T cell receptor beta chains were sequenced from one sample in a study of T cell responses to AZD1222 COVID-19 vaccine. The data were produced by immunoSEQ multiplex PCR, yet TCRdb's version contains in-frame clones alone and is incomplete. The repertoire has 150,000 or so clones, approximately 93% of them found once; the top ten carry under 6.5%. Sequences were derived from peripheral blood, sampled on day 0 of AZD1222 vaccination. The origin of the receptors is an adult in good health.

The chain joins TRBV6-5 to TRBJ1-2; D is possibly TRBD1 (6 bases). Trimming removed 2 bases at V and 5 bases at J, with 12 bases between. The CDR3 length is 14 residues. Germline CDR1 is MNHEY and CDR2 is SVGAGI. CDR3 sequence (DNA): TGTGCCAGCAGTTACGGGACACCCGCTTATGGCTACACCTTC. This encodes CASSYGTPAYGYTF.

The genes are TRBV9 and TRBJ1-5; D not resolved. This CDR3 has 14 amino acids. Germline V gives CDR1 SGDLS, CDR2 YYNGEE. Trimming shortened V by 3 bases and J by 8 bases, and 15 bases separated the two germline ends. Here the CDR3 DNA reads TGTGCCAGCAGCGAGGGCCCGGCGAGGGAGCCCCAGCATTTT. Amino acids: CASSEGPAREPQHF.

This sequence joins TRBV9 and TRBJ2-1; D possibly matches TRBD1 or TRBD2 (5 bases each). V lost 4 bases, J lost 4 bases, and 12 bases lay in between. The germline V gene has CDR1 SGDLS and CDR2 YYNGEE. The CDR3 consists of 14 residues. Here the CDR3 DNA reads TGTGCCAGCAGCCGGGACCTCGATTACAATGAGCAGTTCTTC. Amino acids: CASSRDLDYNEQFF. The whole variable domain, remainder taken from reference TRBV9 and TRBJ2-1, is DSGVTQTPKHLITATGQRVTLRCSPRSGDLSVYWYQQSLDQGLQFLIQYYNGEERAKGNILERFSAQQFPDLHSELNLSSLELGDSALYFCASSRDLDYNEQFFGPGTRLTVL.

Notes on this clone: The same CDR3 arises from other DNA sequences in this sample as well. The rearrangement uses TRBV11-2 and TRBJ2-5; D is uncertain. V lost 3 bases and J 4 bases, leaving 3 bases between the germline ends. Germline loops: CDR1 SGHAT, CDR2 FQNNGV. CDR3 size: 11 residues. CDR3 protein: CASSLGETQYF. The CDR3 coding sequence is TGTGCCAGCAGCTTGGGAGAGACCCAGTACTTC.

J is TRBJ2-7 and V is TRBV2, with a possible D match to TRBD2 (5 bases). The length of the CDR3 is 17 residues. The V gene lost 7 bases and the J gene lost 0 bases, with 22 bases spanning the gap. Germline V gene sequence: CDR1 SNHLY, CDR2 FYNNEI. This CDR3 reads CASTREGWISSSYEQYF. CDR3 DNA sequence: TGTGCCAGCACCCGAGAGGGATGGATCTCGAGCTCCTACGAGCAGTACTTC.

The V gene is TRBV6-4, the J gene TRBJ2-3; perhaps TRBD1 as D (5 bases). The germline gives CDR1 MRHNA, CDR2 SNTAGT. The V end was cut by 2 bases, the J end by 1 base, with 7 bases between. The CDR3 extends over 14 amino acids. CDR3 nucleotides: TGTGCCAGCAGTGACAGGGGTGGCACAGATACGCAGTATTTT. Translation gives CASSDRGGTDTQYF.

The chain carries TRBV28 and TRBJ1-1; D remains ambiguous. The CDR3 has 15 amino acids. V lost 5 bases and J lost 1, with 14 bases in between. The germline gives CDR1 MDHEN, CDR2 SYDVKM. The CDR3 nucleotides are TGTGCCAGCAGTGAGGCCGCGAGCAGGAACACTGAAGCTTTCTTT. Amino acids: CASSEAASRNTEAFF.

This clone was seen a few times. CDR3 nucleotide sequence: TGCAGCGTCGGACAGGGGGGCACAGATACGCAGTATTTT. Amino acids: CSVGQGGTDTQYF. The chain links TRBV29-1 to TRBJ2-3; 10 nucleotides match TRBD1. Germline values: CDR1 SQVTM, CDR2 ANQGSEA. Germline trimming cut 6 bases from V and 1 base from J; bases unmatched to any gene: 1. The CDR3 contains 13 residues.

Notes on this clone: The same CDR3 can be traced to other DNA sequences in this sample. This chain uses TRBV7-9 with TRBJ1-1; 8 nucleotides line up with TRBD1. Per germline, CDR1 SEHNR and CDR2 FQNEAQ (reference sequence). V lost 5 bases and J lost 3; bases outside the gene matches: 2. CDR3 length: 13 residues. The CDR3, as DNA: TGTGCCAGCAGCCCGACAGGGGACACTGAAGCTTTCTTT. Its protein is CASSPTGDTEAFF. The variable domain in full, completed from reference TRBV7-9 and TRBJ1-1, reads DTGVSQNPRHKITKRGQNVTFRCDPISEHNRLYWYRQTLGQGPEFLTYFQNEAQLEKSRLLSDRFSAERPKGSFSTLEIQRTEQGDSAMYLCASSPTGDTEAFFGQGTRLTVV.

The count of this clone is one. V and J are TRBV30 and TRBJ2-7, with D possibly being TRBD1 (5 bases). Germline assignment: CDR1 GTSNPN and CDR2 SVGIG (reference sequence). The ends were cut back, 3 bases at V and 7 bases at J, with 10 bases in the middle. This CDR3 is built from 11 residues. The CDR3 sequence: CAWRLGVEQYF. The CDR3, as DNA: TGTGCCTGGAGGTTAGGGGTTGAGCAGTACTTC.